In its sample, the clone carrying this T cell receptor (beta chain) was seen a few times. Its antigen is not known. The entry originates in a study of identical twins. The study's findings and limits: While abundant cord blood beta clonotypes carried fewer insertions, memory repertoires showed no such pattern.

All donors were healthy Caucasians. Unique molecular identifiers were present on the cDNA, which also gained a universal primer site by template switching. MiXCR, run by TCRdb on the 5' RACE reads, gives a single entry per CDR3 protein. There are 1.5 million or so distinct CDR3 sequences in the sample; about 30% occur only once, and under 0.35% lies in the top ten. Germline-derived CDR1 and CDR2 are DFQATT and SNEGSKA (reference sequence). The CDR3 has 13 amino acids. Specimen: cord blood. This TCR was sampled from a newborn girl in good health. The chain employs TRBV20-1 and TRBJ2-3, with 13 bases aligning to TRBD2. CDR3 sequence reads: CTTSGGGEDTQYF. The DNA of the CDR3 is TGCACAACTAGCGGGGGGGGCGAAGATACGCAGTATTTT.